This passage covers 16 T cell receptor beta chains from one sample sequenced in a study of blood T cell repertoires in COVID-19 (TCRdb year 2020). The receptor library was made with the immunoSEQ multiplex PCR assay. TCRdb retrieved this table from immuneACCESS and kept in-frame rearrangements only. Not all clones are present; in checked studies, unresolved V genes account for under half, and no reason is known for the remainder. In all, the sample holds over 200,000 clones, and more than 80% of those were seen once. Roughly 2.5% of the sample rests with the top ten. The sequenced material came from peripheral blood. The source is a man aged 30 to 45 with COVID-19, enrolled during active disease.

The CDR3 loop reads CASSGRGEAFF. In nucleotides, the CDR3 is TGTGCCAGCAGCGGTAGAGGTGAAGCTTTCTTT. The chain couples TRBV28 to TRBJ1-1, with unresolved D. V was clipped by 6 bases and J by 7 bases, with 9 bases between them. This CDR3 spans 11 amino acids. The germline gives CDR1 MDHEN, CDR2 SYDVKM.

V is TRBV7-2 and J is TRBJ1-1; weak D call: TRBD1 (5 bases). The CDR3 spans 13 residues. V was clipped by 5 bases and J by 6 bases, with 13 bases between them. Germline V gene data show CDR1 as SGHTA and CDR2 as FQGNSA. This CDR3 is CASSQEGWAEAFF. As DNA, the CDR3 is TGTGCCAGCAGCCAGGAGGGGTGGGCTGAAGCTTTCTTT. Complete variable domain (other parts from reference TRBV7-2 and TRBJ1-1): GAGVSQSPSNKVTEKGKDVELRCDPISGHTALYWYRQSLGQGLEFLIYFQGNSAPDKSGLPSDRFSAERTGGSVSTLTIQRTQQEDSAVYLCASSQEGWAEAFFGQGTRLTVV.

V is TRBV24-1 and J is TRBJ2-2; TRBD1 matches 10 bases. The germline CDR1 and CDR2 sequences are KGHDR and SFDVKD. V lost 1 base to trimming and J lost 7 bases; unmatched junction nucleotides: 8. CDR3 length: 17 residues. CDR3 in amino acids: CATSDLTRQGADGELFF. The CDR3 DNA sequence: TGTGCCACCAGTGATTTAACTAGACAGGGGGCTGACGGGGAGCTGTTTTTT.

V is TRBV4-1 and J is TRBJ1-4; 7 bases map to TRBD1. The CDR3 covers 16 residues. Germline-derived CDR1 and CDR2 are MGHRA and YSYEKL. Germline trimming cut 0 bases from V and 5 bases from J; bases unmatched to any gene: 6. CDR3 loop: CASSQEAGGRNEKLFF. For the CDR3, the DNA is TGCGCCAGCAGCCAAGAGGCAGGGGGTCGAAATGAAAAACTGTTTTTT.

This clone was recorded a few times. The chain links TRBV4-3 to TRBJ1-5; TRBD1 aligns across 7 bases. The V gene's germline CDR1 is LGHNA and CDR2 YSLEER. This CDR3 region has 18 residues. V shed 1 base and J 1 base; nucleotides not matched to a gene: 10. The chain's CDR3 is CASSQVSDRRQSNQPQHF. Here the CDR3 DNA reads TGCGCCAGCAGCCAAGTTTCGGACAGGAGACAAAGCAATCAGCCCCAGCATTTT.

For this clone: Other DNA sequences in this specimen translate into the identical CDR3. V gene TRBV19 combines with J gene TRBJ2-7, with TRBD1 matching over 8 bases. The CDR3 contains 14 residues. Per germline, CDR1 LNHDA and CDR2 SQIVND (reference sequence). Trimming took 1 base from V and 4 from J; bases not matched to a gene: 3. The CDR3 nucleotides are TGTGCCAGTAGTATAGGTCAGGGGGCTTACGAGCAGTACTTC. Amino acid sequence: CASSIGQGAYEQYF. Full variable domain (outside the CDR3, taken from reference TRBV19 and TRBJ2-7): DGGITQSPKYLFRKEGQNVTLSCEQNLNHDAMYWYRQDPGQGLRLIYYSQIVNDFQKGDIAEGYSVSREKKESFPLTVTSAQKNPTAFYLCASSIGQGAYEQYFGPGTRLTVT.

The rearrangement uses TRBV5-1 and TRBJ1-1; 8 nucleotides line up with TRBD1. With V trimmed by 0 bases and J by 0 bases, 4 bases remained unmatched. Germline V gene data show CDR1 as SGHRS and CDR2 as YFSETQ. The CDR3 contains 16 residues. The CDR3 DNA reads TGCGCCAGCAGCTTGGAGGGACAGGCCCTGAACACTGAAGCTTTCTTT. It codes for CASSLEGQALNTEAFF.

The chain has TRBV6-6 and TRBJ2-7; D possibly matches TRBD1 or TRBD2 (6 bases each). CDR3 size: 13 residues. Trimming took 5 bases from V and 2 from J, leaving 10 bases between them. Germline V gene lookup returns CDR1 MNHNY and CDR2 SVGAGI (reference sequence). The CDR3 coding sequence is TGTGCCAGCAGTCGGGGGCTCGCCTACGAGCAGTACTTC. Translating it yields CASSRGLAYEQYF.

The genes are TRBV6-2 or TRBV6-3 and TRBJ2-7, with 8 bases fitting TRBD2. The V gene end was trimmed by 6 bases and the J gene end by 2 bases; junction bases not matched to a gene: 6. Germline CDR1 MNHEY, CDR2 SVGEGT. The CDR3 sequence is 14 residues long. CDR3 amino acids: CASSPGLVPYEQYF. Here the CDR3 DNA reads TGTGCCAGCAGCCCGGGACTAGTTCCCTACGAGCAGTACTTC.

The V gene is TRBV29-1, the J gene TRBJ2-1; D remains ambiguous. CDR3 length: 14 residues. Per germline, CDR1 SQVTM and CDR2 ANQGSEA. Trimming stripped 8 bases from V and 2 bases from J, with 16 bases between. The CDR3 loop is CSTLIQAAYNEQFF. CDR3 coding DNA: TGCAGCACCCTAATCCAGGCAGCCTACAATGAGCAGTTCTTC.

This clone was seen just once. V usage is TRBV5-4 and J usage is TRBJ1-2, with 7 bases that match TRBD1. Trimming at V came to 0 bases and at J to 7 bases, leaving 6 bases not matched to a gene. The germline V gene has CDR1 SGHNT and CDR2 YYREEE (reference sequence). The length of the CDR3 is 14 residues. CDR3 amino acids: CASSLEQAGGGYTF. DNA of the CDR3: TGTGCCAGCAGCTTGGAGCAGGCAGGGGGTGGCTACACCTTC.

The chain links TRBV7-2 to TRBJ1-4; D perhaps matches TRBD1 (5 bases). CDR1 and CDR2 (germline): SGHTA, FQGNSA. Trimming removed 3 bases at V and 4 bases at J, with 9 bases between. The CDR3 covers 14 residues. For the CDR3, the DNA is TGTGCCAGCAGCTTCCGGGGGGATAATGAAAAACTGTTTTTT. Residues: CASSFRGDNEKLFF.

CDR3 in amino acids: CASSLYGQGSSPLHF. CDR3 DNA sequence: TGTGCCAGCAGTTTATACGGGCAGGGTAGTTCACCCCTCCACTTT. The chain carries TRBV27 and TRBJ1-6, with D maybe TRBD1 (5 bases). CDR3 length: 15 residues. CDR1 MNHEY and CDR2 SMNVEV come from the germline V gene (reference sequence). With 1 base removed from V and 9 bases from J, the gap between germline ends came to 13 bases.

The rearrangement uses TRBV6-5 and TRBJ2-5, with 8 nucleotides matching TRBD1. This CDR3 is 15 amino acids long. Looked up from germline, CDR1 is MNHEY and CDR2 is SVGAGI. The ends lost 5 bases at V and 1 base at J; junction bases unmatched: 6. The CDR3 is CASSQRRGPQETQYF. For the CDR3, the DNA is TGTGCCAGCAGTCAACGCAGGGGGCCCCAAGAGACCCAGTACTTC.

This chain's CDR3 is CASSFARQGNTEAFF. CDR3 sequence (DNA): TGTGCCAGCAGTTTTGCCCGACAGGGGAACACTGAAGCTTTCTTT. V is TRBV28 and J is TRBJ1-1; 7 nucleotides align to TRBD1. This CDR3 contains 15 residues. Losses at the gene ends were 3 bases for V and 1 base for J; bases not matched to a gene: 5. Germline V lookup: CDR1 MDHEN, CDR2 SYDVKM.

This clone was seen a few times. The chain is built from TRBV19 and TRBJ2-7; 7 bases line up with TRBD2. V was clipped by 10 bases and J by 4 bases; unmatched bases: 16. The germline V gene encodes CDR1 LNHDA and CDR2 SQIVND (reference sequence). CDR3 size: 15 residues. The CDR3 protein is CATRRSAGESYEQYF. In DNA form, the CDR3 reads TGTGCCACCAGGAGGTCGGCGGGGGAGTCTTACGAGCAGTACTTC.